This T cell receptor (beta chain) came from a study of T cells in Graves' hyperthyroidism and ophthalmopathy. Findings of the study overall: Before onset, ophthalmopathy was predicted by the model a median around 6.5 months earlier.

Template material for amplifying TCR beta CDR3 regions consisted of RNA transcripts. Researchers ran a first-round RT-PCR on the TCR CDR3 using the HTBI primer set. MiXCR was run by TCRdb on the multiplex PCR reads, yielding one entry per CDR3 protein. The data show 640,000 or so distinct CDR3 sequences, more than 13% seen once. This clonotype showed up just a few times. What it binds is not known. The study left out patients who had uncontrolled infection, other autoimmune disease, pregnancy or lactation. V lost 7 bases, J lost 4 bases, and 14 bases lay in between. There are 14 residues in the CDR3. CDR1 LNHDA and CDR2 SQIVND come from the germline V gene (reference sequence).

Sequenced sample: blood. This TCR came from a woman under 30 with Graves' ophthalmopathy. The rearrangement uses TRBV19 and TRBJ1-5, with TRBD1 as a possible D gene (5 bases). CDR3 loop: CASTHDGANQPQHF. CDR3 DNA sequence: TGTGCCAGTACTCACGACGGGGCGAATCAGCCCCAGCATTTT. Using reference TRBV19 and TRBJ1-5 for the parts outside the CDR3, the full variable domain is DGGITQSPKYLFRKEGQNVTLSCEQNLNHDAMYWYRQDPGQGLRLIYYSQIVNDFQKGDIAEGYSVSREKKESFPLTVTSAQKNPTAFYLCASTHDGANQPQHFGDGTRLSIL.